The 8 T cell receptor beta chains given below trace back to one sample, sequenced in a study of blood T cell repertoires in COVID-19. Measured with immunoSEQ multiplex PCR; TCRdb has only the in-frame clones, and not every one. The sample gives 200,000 to 250,000 clones, 80% of which show up once; about 7% is in the top ten. Sequencing input: PBMCs or T cells enriched from blood (not recorded which). The receptor set was obtained from a woman in her thirties or forties with acute COVID-19.

The rearrangement joins TRBV12-3 or TRBV12-4 to TRBJ2-2; D gene ambiguous. Trimming removed 8 bases from V and 7 bases from J, with 14 bases in between. The CDR3 totals 13 residues. The CDR3 protein is CASGLWADGELFF. The CDR3 region has the DNA TGTGCCAGCGGTCTCTGGGCCGACGGGGAGCTGTTTTTT.

This clone was detected many times. The CDR3 DNA sequence: TGTGCCAGCAGTGACGGAGCGGGGGGTCAGGGTGAGCAGTTCTTC. Translation: CASSDGAGGQGEQFF. The rearrangement links TRBV6-4 to TRBJ2-1; the match to TRBD2 covers 9 bases. The CDR3 totals 15 residues. Germline trimming cut 2 bases from V and 9 bases from J; bases unmatched to any gene: 8. The germline CDR1 and CDR2 sequences are MRHNA and SNTAGT.

The CDR3 spells CASSQGQGGNTEAFF. CDR3 nucleotides: TGCGCCAGCAGCCAGGGACAGGGCGGAAACACTGAAGCTTTCTTT. The V call is TRBV4-1, the J call TRBJ1-1; 9 bases fit TRBD1. V was pared by 3 bases and J by 2 bases, with 4 bases of the junction left unmatched. CDR3 length: 15 amino acids. In germline, CDR1 is MGHRA, CDR2 YSYEKL.

The rearrangement uses TRBV7-2 and TRBJ2-7, with TRBD2 identical over 8 bases. The CDR3 runs 13 residues. Trimming took 6 bases from V and 0 from J; bases not matched to a gene: 1. Germline assignment: CDR1 SGHTA and CDR2 FQGNSA. The CDR3 coding sequence is TGTGCCAGCAGTCTAGCGGGCTCCTACGAGCAGTACTTC. Its translation: CASSLAGSYEQYF.

A remark on this clone: Other DNA sequences in the same sample also yield this CDR3. This chain joins TRBV11-2 and TRBJ1-1; weak D call: TRBD1 (6 bases). This CDR3 spans 15 amino acids. Trimming took off 1 base at V and 5 bases at J, with 14 bases between the two ends. Germline loops: CDR1 SGHAT, CDR2 FQNNGV. The CDR3 coding sequence is TGTGCCAGCAGCTTAGGAACAGGGTGGGGGACTGAAGCTTTCTTT. As protein: CASSLGTGWGTEAFF.

This clone was detected ten times or more. The chain has TRBV7-3 and TRBJ2-1, with D unresolved. The CDR3 totals 12 residues. Deletions cut 3 bases from V and 9 bases from J, with 9 bases between. CDR1 and CDR2 from the germline V gene are SGHTA and FQGTGA. CDR3 in amino acids: CASSLIGGEQFF. The DNA of the CDR3 is TGTGCCAGCAGCTTGATTGGCGGTGAGCAGTTCTTC. The variable domain in full, with the rest retrieved from reference TRBV7-3 and TRBJ2-1, is GAGVSQTPSNKVTEKGKYVELRCDPISGHTALYWYRQSLGQGPEFLIYFQGTGAADDSGLPNDRFFAVRPEGSVSTLKIQRTERGDSAVYLCASSLIGGEQFFGPGTRLTVL.

The chain joins TRBV18 to TRBJ1-1, with D possibly matching TRBD1 (5 bases). Germline loops: CDR1 KGHSH, CDR2 LQKENI. The CDR3 is 15 residues long. V shed 3 bases and J shed 0 bases, with 11 bases lying between them. The CDR3 nucleotides read TGTGCCAGCTCACCCGGTGCAGGGATGAACACTGAAGCTTTCTTT. Its translation: CASSPGAGMNTEAFF.

V and J are TRBV28 and TRBJ1-2, with 12 nucleotides matching TRBD1. The CDR3 totals 19 residues. J gave up 0 bases and V 3 bases, and 11 bases lay outside the gene matches. Germline V CDR1 and CDR2: MDHEN, SYDVKM. This CDR3 reads CASSFLFGTGGDTNYGYTF. CDR3 DNA sequence: TGTGCCAGCAGTTTTCTCTTTGGGACAGGGGGCGACACTAACTATGGCTACACCTTC.